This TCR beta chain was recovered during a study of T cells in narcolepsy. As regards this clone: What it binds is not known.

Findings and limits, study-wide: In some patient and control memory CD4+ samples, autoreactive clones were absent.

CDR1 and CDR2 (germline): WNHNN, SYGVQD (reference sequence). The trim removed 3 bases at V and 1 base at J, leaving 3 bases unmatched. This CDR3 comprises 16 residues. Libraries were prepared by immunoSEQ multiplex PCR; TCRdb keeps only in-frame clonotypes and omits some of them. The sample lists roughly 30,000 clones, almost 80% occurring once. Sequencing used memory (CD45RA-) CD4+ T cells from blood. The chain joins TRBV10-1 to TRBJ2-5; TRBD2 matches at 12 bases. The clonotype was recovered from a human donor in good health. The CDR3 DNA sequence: TGCGCCAGCAGTGATGGGACTAGCGGGCCCCAAGAGACCCAGTACTTC. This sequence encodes CASSDGTSGPQETQYF.